A selection of T cell receptor beta chains follows, all from one sample in a study of identical twins. TCRdb passed the 5' RACE reads through MiXCR, listing each CDR3 protein once. The table records a few hundred thousand distinct CDR3 sequences, around 20% of them present only once. Sequenced input: naive T cells sorted from blood. These receptors were obtained from a man aged 50-59 years in good health. CDR3s include the opening cysteine and the closing phenylalanine or tryptophan. The D gene is left open where the match is weak. Clone size, where shown, is once, few, many, or a class for clones that have expanded.

CDR3 protein: CASSAWENEQFF; CDR3 DNA: TGTGCCAGCAGTGCCTGGGAAAATGAGCAGTTCTTC; clone size: few; V gene: TRBV25-1; D gene: NA; J gene: TRBJ2-1; CDR3 length: 12
CDR3 protein: CASSASPGQNYGYTF; CDR3 DNA: TGCGCCAGCAGCGCATCCCCGGGACAAAACTATGGCTACACCTTC; clone size: many; V gene: TRBV5-1; D gene: NA; J gene: TRBJ1-2; CDR3 length: 15
CDR3 protein: CASSTYRGTTDTQYF; CDR3 DNA: TGTGCCAGCAGTACTTACAGGGGTACCACAGATACGCAGTATTTT; clone size: NA; V gene: TRBV6-5; D gene: TRBD1; J gene: TRBJ2-3; CDR3 length: 15
CDR3 protein: CSARDVGLAGGTQYF; CDR3 DNA: TGCAGTGCTAGAGACGTGGGACTAGCTGGGGGGACCCAGTACTTC; clone size: NA; V gene: TRBV20-1; D gene: TRBD2; J gene: TRBJ2-5; CDR3 length: 15
CDR3 protein: CASSDRGQILFF; CDR3 DNA: TGTGCCAGCAGTGACAGGGGTCAAATACTTTTTTTT; clone size: NA; V gene: TRBV25-1; D gene: NA; J gene: TRBJ1-4; CDR3 length: 12
CDR3 protein: CASSQVGGAVPVSNEQFF; CDR3 DNA: TGTGCCAGCAGCCAAGTTGGGGGCGCAGTCCCGGTGTCCAATGAGCAGTTCTTC; clone size: many; V gene: TRBV14; D gene: NA; J gene: TRBJ2-1; CDR3 length: 18
CDR3 protein: CASSPTPTNYGYTF; CDR3 DNA: TGTGCCAGCAGTCCGACACCTACTAACTATGGCTACACCTTC; clone size: many; V gene: TRBV6-2/TRBV6-3; D gene: NA; J gene: TRBJ1-2; CDR3 length: 14
CDR3 protein: CASSFGPDNEQYF; CDR3 DNA: TGTGCCAGCAGCTTCGGGCCTGACAACGAGCAGTACTTC; clone size: few; V gene: TRBV5-5; D gene: NA; J gene: TRBJ2-7; CDR3 length: 13
CDR3 protein: CASSQAVLAKNIQYF; CDR3 DNA: TGTGCCAGCAGCCAAGCTGTATTAGCCAAAAACATTCAGTACTTC; clone size: many; V gene: TRBV4-2; D gene: NA; J gene: TRBJ2-4; CDR3 length: 15
CDR3 protein: CASSQDLTLRAKNIQYF; CDR3 DNA: TGCGCCAGCAGCCAAGATTTGACATTAAGAGCCAAAAACATTCAGTACTTC; clone size: few; V gene: TRBV4-3; D gene: NA; J gene: TRBJ2-4; CDR3 length: 17
CDR3 protein: CSARAPRERNTEAFF; CDR3 DNA: TGCAGTGCTAGAGCCCCGAGGGAGAGGAACACTGAAGCTTTCTTT; clone size: NA; V gene: TRBV20-1; D gene: NA; J gene: TRBJ1-1; CDR3 length: 15
CDR3 protein: CASSPVGAPSIQFF; CDR3 DNA: TGTGCCAGCTCACCAGTGGGGGCACCTTCGATACAATTCTTC; clone size: NA; V gene: TRBV18; D gene: NA; J gene: TRBJ2-1; CDR3 length: 14
CDR3 protein: CAISQKGQGSLYF; CDR3 DNA: TGTGCCATCAGTCAAAAAGGACAGGGATCTCTATACTTC; clone size: NA; V gene: TRBV10-3; D gene: TRBD1; J gene: TRBJ2-7; CDR3 length: 13
CDR3 protein: CSASAVLIASYEQYF; CDR3 DNA: TGCAGTGCTAGTGCAGTCCTGATAGCCTCCTACGAGCAGTACTTC; clone size: NA; V gene: TRBV20-1; D gene: NA; J gene: TRBJ2-7; CDR3 length: 15
CDR3 protein: CASSPGTSPFNEQFF; CDR3 DNA: TGTGCCAGCAGTCCCGGGACTAGCCCCTTCAATGAGCAGTTCTTC; clone size: NA; V gene: TRBV27; D gene: TRBD2; J gene: TRBJ2-1; CDR3 length: 15
CDR3 protein: CASSLMAGNEQYF; CDR3 DNA: TGTGCCAGCAGCTTGATGGCTGGTAACGAGCAGTACTTC; clone size: few; V gene: TRBV5-5; D gene: NA; J gene: TRBJ2-7; CDR3 length: 13
CDR3 protein: CASRTRTGGKEKLFF; CDR3 DNA: TGTGCCAGCAGAACGAGGACGGGGGGGAAAGAAAAACTGTTTTTT; clone size: many; V gene: TRBV6-2/TRBV6-3; D gene: NA; J gene: TRBJ1-4; CDR3 length: 15
CDR3 protein: CSVGGDGNYEQYF; CDR3 DNA: TGCAGCGTTGGGGGGGACGGCAACTACGAGCAGTACTTC; clone size: NA; V gene: TRBV29-1; D gene: NA; J gene: TRBJ2-7; CDR3 length: 13
CDR3 protein: CAISESIGTSGLNTGELFF; CDR3 DNA: TGTGCCATCAGTGAGTCGATTGGGACTAGCGGGCTGAACACCGGGGAGCTGTTTTTT; clone size: few; V gene: TRBV10-3; D gene: TRBD2; J gene: TRBJ2-2; CDR3 length: 19
CDR3 protein: CAPRGGEDTQYF; CDR3 DNA: TGTGCACCGAGGGGTGGCGAAGATACGCAGTATTTT; clone size: many; V gene: TRBV28; D gene: NA; J gene: TRBJ2-3; CDR3 length: 12
CDR3 protein: CTSSLTGMNTEAFF; CDR3 DNA: TGCACCAGCAGCTTGACGGGGATGAACACTGAAGCTTTCTTT; clone size: NA; V gene: TRBV5-1; D gene: NA; J gene: TRBJ1-1; CDR3 length: 14
CDR3 protein: CASSLGDAAEQYF; CDR3 DNA: TGTGCCAGCAGCTTAGGGGACGCGGCAGAGCAGTACTTC; clone size: many; V gene: TRBV7-8; D gene: NA; J gene: TRBJ2-7; CDR3 length: 13
CDR3 protein: CASSLSRGAAANPYEQYF; CDR3 DNA: TGTGCCAGCAGTTTATCCAGAGGGGCGGCAGCCAACCCCTACGAGCAGTACTTC; clone size: few; V gene: TRBV28; D gene: NA; J gene: TRBJ2-7; CDR3 length: 18
CDR3 protein: CASSPGTASGNTIYF; CDR3 DNA: TGCGCCAGCAGCCCCGGGACAGCCTCTGGAAACACCATATATTTT; clone size: many; V gene: TRBV18; D gene: TRBD1; J gene: TRBJ1-3; CDR3 length: 15
CDR3 protein: CSASAGGRETQYF; CDR3 DNA: TGCAGTGCTAGTGCTGGCGGGAGGGAGACCCAGTACTTC; clone size: few; V gene: TRBV20-1; D gene: TRBD2; J gene: TRBJ2-5; CDR3 length: 13
CDR3 protein: CASSLPRTAATGELFF; CDR3 DNA: TGTGCCAGCAGCTTGCCGCGGACGGCCGCCACCGGGGAGCTGTTTTTT; clone size: NA; V gene: TRBV5-5; D gene: NA; J gene: TRBJ2-2; CDR3 length: 16
CDR3 protein: CASSPIGDTEAFF; CDR3 DNA: TGTGCCAGCAGTCCTATTGGGGACACTGAAGCTTTCTTT; clone size: NA; V gene: TRBV12-3/TRBV12-4; D gene: NA; J gene: TRBJ1-1; CDR3 length: 13
CDR3 protein: CASSQDYRVGANVLTF; CDR3 DNA: TGCGCCAGCAGCCAAGATTACAGGGTTGGGGCCAACGTCCTGACTTTC; clone size: NA; V gene: TRBV4-3; D gene: NA; J gene: TRBJ2-6; CDR3 length: 16
CDR3 protein: CASSQNPQGIVNYGYTF; CDR3 DNA: TGTGCCAGCAGCCAAAATCCACAGGGGATCGTTAACTATGGCTACACCTTC; clone size: NA; V gene: TRBV3-1; D gene: TRBD1; J gene: TRBJ1-2; CDR3 length: 17
CDR3 protein: CASSLLGTVENEQFF; CDR3 DNA: TGTGCCAGCAGTTTACTCGGGACTGTTGAGAATGAGCAGTTCTTC; clone size: many; V gene: TRBV7-9; D gene: NA; J gene: TRBJ2-1; CDR3 length: 15
CDR3 protein: CATSRDLSVNEQFF; CDR3 DNA: TGTGCCACCAGCAGAGATCTCTCCGTCAATGAGCAGTTCTTC; clone size: NA; V gene: TRBV15; D gene: NA; J gene: TRBJ2-1; CDR3 length: 14
CDR3 protein: CASAHLPGLTDTQYF; CDR3 DNA: TGCGCCAGCGCCCATTTACCAGGGCTCACAGATACGCAGTATTTT; clone size: NA; V gene: TRBV5-1; D gene: NA; J gene: TRBJ2-3; CDR3 length: 15
CDR3 protein: CSGVPQGARETQYF; CDR3 DNA: TGCAGTGGCGTACCCCAGGGGGCAAGGGAGACCCAGTACTTC; clone size: NA; V gene: TRBV20-1; D gene: TRBD1; J gene: TRBJ2-5; CDR3 length: 14
CDR3 protein: CASSLGAGASTDTQYF; CDR3 DNA: TGTGCCAGCAGCTTAGGGGCGGGAGCTAGCACAGATACGCAGTATTTT; clone size: many; V gene: TRBV7-6; D gene: TRBD2; J gene: TRBJ2-3; CDR3 length: 16
CDR3 protein: CASKRAGSPNEQYF; CDR3 DNA: TGTGCCAGCAAGAGAGCAGGTTCTCCTAACGAGCAGTACTTC; clone size: NA; V gene: TRBV12-3/TRBV12-4; D gene: NA; J gene: TRBJ2-7; CDR3 length: 14